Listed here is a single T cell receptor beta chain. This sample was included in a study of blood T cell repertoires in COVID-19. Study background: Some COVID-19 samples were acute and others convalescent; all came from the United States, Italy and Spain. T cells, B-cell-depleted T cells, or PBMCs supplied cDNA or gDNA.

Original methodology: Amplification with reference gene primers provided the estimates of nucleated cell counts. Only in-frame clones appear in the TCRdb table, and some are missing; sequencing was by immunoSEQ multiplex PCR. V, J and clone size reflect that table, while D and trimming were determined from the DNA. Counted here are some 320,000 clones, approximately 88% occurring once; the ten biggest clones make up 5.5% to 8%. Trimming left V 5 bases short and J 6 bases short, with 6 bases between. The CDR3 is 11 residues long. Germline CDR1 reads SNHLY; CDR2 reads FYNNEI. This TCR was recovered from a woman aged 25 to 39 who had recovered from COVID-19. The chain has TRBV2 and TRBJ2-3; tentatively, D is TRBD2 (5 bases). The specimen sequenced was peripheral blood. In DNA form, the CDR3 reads TGTGCCAGCAGTTTAGCGGATACGCAGTATTTT. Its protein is CASSLADTQYF.